The text below deals with one T cell receptor beta chain. This CDR3 has 15 amino acids. V dropped 1 base and J dropped 4 bases, with 12 bases sitting between them. This specimen comes from a study of blood T cells in healthy people across ages. Study-level background: With template switching, about one barcoded beta molecule was captured per two T cells.

A second roughly 7 to 11 cycle PCR used barcoded and J-beta primers. MiXCR, run by TCRdb on the 5' RACE reads, gives a single entry per CDR3 protein. The repertoire holds approximately 1.5 million distinct CDR3 sequences, with 35% to 45% as singletons. This clonotype was sampled from a woman aged 18-35 years in good health. The rearrangement links TRBV12-3 or TRBV12-4 to TRBJ2-3; TRBD1 might be the D (6 bases). The sequencing input was blood. CDR3 in DNA: TGTGCCAGCAGTTTAGATCAGGACAGCTCAGATACGCAGTATTTT. Translation gives CASSLDQDSSDTQYF.